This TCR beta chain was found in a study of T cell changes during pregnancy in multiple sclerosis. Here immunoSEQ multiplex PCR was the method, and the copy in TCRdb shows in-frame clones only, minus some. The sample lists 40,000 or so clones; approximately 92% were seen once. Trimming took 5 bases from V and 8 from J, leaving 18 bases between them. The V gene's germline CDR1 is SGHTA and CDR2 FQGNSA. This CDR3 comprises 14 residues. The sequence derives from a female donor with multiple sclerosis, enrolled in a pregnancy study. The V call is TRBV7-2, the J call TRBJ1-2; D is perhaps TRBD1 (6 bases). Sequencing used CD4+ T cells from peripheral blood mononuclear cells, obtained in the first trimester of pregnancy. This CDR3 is CASSPQGLWEGYTF. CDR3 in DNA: TGTGCCAGCAGCCCGCAGGGGCTCTGGGAGGGCTACACCTTC.